This is a list of T cell receptor beta chains from one sample in a study of blood T cell repertoires in COVID-19. Data came from immunoSEQ multiplex PCR; TCRdb stores just in-frame clones and leaves some out. Of over 150,000 clones in the sample, 65% to 80% were seen once. Sequenced sample: peripheral blood. These receptor sequences come from a man aged 55-75 years with acute or convalescent COVID-19. CDR3s include the opening cysteine and the closing phenylalanine or tryptophan. The D gene is left open where the match is weak. Clone size is given for some rows only: seen once, a few or many times, or a class if the clone is expanded.

V	length	J	D	size	CDR3
TRBV18	15	TRBJ1-6	NA	NA	CASSMSGVNNSPLHF
TRBV2	13	TRBJ2-2	NA	NA	CAGKTGNTGELFF
TRBV29-1	15	TRBJ2-3	TRBD1	NA	CSARRTGSGTDTQYF
TRBV4-2	16	TRBJ2-3	TRBD2	few	CASSQVAGGHKDTQYF
TRBV6-6	15	TRBJ2-3	NA	NA	CASSLSDSFTDTQYF
TRBV11-2	16	TRBJ2-7	TRBD2	once	CASSLRVSGVYYEQYF
TRBV5-6	14	TRBJ1-2	TRBD1	once	CASSSGTVVYGYTF
TRBV5-1	13	TRBJ2-5	NA	once	CASSLGQKETQYF
TRBV10-3	14	TRBJ1-1	TRBD1	NA	CAISDRGENTEAFF
TRBV6-6	14	TRBJ2-2	NA	once	CASSYEADTGELFF
TRBV11-2	15	TRBJ2-7	TRBD2	NA	CASSFDLAGPYEQYF
TRBV3-1/TRBV3-2	15	TRBJ1-6	TRBD1	NA	CASSQGQGGNSPLHF
TRBV5-1	17	TRBJ2-2	TRBD1	once	CASSSTGQGGSGGELFF
TRBV5-4	16	TRBJ2-3	TRBD2	NA	CASSLVSGGDGDTQYF
TRBV7-3	17	TRBJ2-5	TRBD2	NA	CASSLMGSGGFGETQYF
TRBV6-4	12	TRBJ2-7	NA	NA	CASSLQGTEQYF
TRBV7-2	15	TRBJ1-3	NA	NA	CASSLRHHSGNTIYF
TRBV7-8	16	TRBJ1-5	TRBD1	NA	CASSLGRGQVNQPQHF
TRBV29-1	18	TRBJ2-3	TRBD1	NA	CSVRRITHRGQGTDTQYF
TRBV15	14	TRBJ2-5	TRBD2	NA	CATSMTSGGETQYF
TRBV12-3/TRBV12-4	13	TRBJ2-3	NA	NA	CASSPFSPDTQYF
TRBV2	15	TRBJ1-5	TRBD1	many	CASSTGALGYQPQHF
TRBV2	13	TRBJ2-1	TRBD1	NA	CASSGTGGNEQFF
TRBV11-2	17	TRBJ1-1	TRBD1	NA	CASRSVWDRWGNTEAFF
TRBV6-5	12	TRBJ1-2	NA	NA	CASSRGGNGYTF
TRBV7-2	16	TRBJ2-7	TRBD2	NA	CASSPTSGGYSYEQYF
TRBV19	14	TRBJ2-5	TRBD1	NA	CASSPPGGAVLKYF
TRBV4-1	14	TRBJ2-3	TRBD1	many	CASSPDRVVDTQYF
TRBV30	13	TRBJ1-5	TRBD1	NA	CAWNSGGFQPQHF
TRBV24-1	15	TRBJ2-3	NA	once	CATSDGRGRADTQYF
TRBV19	14	TRBJ2-7	NA	NA	CASSGRDSSYEQYF
TRBV7-3	13	TRBJ2-5	NA	NA	CASSRGGVETQYF
TRBV6-5	16	TRBJ2-7	NA	NA	CASSYGAVSWAYEQYF
TRBV5-6	16	TRBJ1-5	NA	NA	CASSLELWRVGQPQHF
TRBV6-5	13	TRBJ1-3	NA	NA	CASRYLSGNTIYF
TRBV24-1	17	TRBJ2-6	NA	once	CATSDPVGGRGANVLTF
TRBV5-5	16	TRBJ1-1	NA	NA	CASSRAVTGLGPEAFF
TRBV2	16	TRBJ2-2	NA	NA	CASSEGGAINTGELFF
TRBV18	12	TRBJ1-2	NA	once	CASSPDIYGYTF
TRBV5-6	11	TRBJ1-1	NA	NA	CASSSEMSAFF
TRBV21-1	19	TRBJ2-3	NA	NA	CASSPPGRGGHYSGDTQYF
TRBV4-2	17	TRBJ1-4	NA	NA	CASSQEDQRRTNEKLFF
TRBV10-1	14	TRBJ2-2	TRBD1	NA	CASSPGQGIGELFF
TRBV4-3	15	TRBJ2-6	NA	NA	CASSPTSSGANVLTF
TRBV19	15	TRBJ1-5	TRBD1	NA	CASSIPQGANQPQHF
TRBV27	14	TRBJ1-1	NA	NA	CASSLKAGSTEAFF
TRBV15	16	TRBJ2-6	TRBD1	NA	CATSAGTGSGANVLTF
TRBV5-8	14	TRBJ1-2	TRBD1	NA	CASSLGPGGDGYTF
TRBV12-3/TRBV12-4	13	TRBJ1-1	TRBD1	NA	CASSPGGAGKAFF
TRBV7-3	13	TRBJ2-5	NA	NA	CASSHLPEGTQYF
TRBV3-1/TRBV3-2	15	TRBJ1-2	NA	NA	CASSQDRLQGYGYTF
TRBV5-1	14	TRBJ2-7	NA	few	CASSLGPGQYEQYF
TRBV20-1	13	TRBJ1-2	NA	few	CSASESRVYGYTF
TRBV29-1	18	TRBJ2-3	TRBD2	NA	CSVEDWGGSGDTQDTQYF
TRBV10-1	16	TRBJ2-3	TRBD1	NA	CASSPSGGLRTDTQYF